This T cell receptor (beta chain) was sequenced in a study of shared clonotypes between healthy human individuals. This clone was picked up a small number of times. Per the germline V gene, CDR1 is MNHGY and CDR2 is SAAAGT. V was shortened by 7 bases and J by 0 bases, with 10 bases between the two germline ends. This CDR3 spans 15 amino acids. Here immunoSEQ multiplex PCR was the method, and the copy in TCRdb shows in-frame clones only, minus some. The sample yields about 2,500,000 clones, approximately 94% seen once. The sequence was obtained from a man aged 18-30 years in good health. The chain has TRBV6-8 and TRBJ1-6; D gene ambiguous. Sequencing was done on a sample of naive CD4+ T cells sorted from blood. Noted subset: CD45RA+ positively selected. The CDR3 sequence: CASISPSSYNSPLHF. In DNA form, the CDR3 reads TGTGCCAGCATCAGCCCGAGCTCCTATAATTCACCCCTCCACTTT.